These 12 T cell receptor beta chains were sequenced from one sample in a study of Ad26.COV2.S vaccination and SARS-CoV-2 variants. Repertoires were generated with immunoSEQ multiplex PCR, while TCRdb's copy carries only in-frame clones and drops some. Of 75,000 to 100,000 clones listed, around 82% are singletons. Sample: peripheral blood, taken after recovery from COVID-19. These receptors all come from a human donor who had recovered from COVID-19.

CDR3 in amino acids: CASSLDQGYGYTF. In DNA form, the CDR3 reads TGTGCCAGCAGCTTGGACCAGGGCTATGGCTACACCTTC. V gene TRBV5-4 combines with J gene TRBJ1-2; D possibly corresponds to TRBD1 (5 bases). Deletions cut 0 bases from V and 4 bases from J, with 7 bases between. The CDR3 has 13 residues. The germline V gene encodes CDR1 SGHNT and CDR2 YYREEE (reference sequence).

CDR3: CASKDSPTDNTEAFF. The CDR3, as DNA: TGTGCCAGTAAGGATTCCCCAACAGACAACACTGAAGCTTTCTTT. The chain uses TRBV19 and TRBJ1-1; unclear D gene. The CDR3 covers 15 residues. CDR1 is LNHDA and CDR2 is SQIVND in the germline V gene (reference sequence). V was clipped by 7 bases and J by 2 bases, with 17 bases between them.

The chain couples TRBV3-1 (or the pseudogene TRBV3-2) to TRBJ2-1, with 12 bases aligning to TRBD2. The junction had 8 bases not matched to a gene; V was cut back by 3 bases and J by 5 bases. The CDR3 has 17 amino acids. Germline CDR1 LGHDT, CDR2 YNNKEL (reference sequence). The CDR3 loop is CASSHGTSGLRDNEQFF. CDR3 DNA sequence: TGTGCCAGCAGCCACGGGACTAGCGGGCTCCGGGACAATGAGCAGTTCTTC.

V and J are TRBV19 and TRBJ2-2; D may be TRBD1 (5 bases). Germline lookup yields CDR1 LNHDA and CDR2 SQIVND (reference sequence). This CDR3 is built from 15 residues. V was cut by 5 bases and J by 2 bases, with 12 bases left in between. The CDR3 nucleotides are TGTGCCAGTAGTGTTGACAGTTTAAACACCGGGGAGCTGTTTTTT. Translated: CASSVDSLNTGELFF.

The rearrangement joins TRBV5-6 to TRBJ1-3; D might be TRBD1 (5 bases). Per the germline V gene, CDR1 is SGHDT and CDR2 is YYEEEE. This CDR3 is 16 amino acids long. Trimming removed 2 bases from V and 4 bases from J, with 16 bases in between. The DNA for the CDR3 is TGTGCCAGCAGCTTTTCGGATGAGGGGCACGGAAACACCATATATTTT. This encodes CASSFSDEGHGNTIYF.

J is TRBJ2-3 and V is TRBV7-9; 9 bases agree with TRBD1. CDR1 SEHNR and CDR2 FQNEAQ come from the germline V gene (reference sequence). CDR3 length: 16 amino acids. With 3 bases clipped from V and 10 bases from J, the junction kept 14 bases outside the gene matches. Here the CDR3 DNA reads TGTGCCAGCAGCTTGCCTGGCCTGACAGGGGGGGGAGCGCAGTATTTT. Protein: CASSLPGLTGGGAQYF.

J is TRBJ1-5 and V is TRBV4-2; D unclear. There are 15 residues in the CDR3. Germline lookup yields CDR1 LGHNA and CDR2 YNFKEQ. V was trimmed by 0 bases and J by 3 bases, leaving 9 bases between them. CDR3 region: CASSQESSYNQPQHF. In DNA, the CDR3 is TGTGCCAGCAGCCAAGAATCATCCTACAATCAGCCCCAGCATTTT.

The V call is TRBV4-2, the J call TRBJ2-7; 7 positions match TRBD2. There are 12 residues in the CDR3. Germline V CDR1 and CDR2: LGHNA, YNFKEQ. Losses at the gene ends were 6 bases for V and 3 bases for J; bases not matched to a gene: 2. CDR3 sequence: CASRGEGYEQYF. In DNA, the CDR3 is TGTGCCAGCAGGGGGGAGGGCTACGAGCAGTACTTC.

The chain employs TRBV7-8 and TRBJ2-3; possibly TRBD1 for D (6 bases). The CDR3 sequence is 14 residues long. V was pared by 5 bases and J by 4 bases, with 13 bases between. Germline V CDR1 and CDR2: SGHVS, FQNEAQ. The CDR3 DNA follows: TGTGCCAGCAGCCAGAGGGCAGGGGCAGATACGCAGTATTTT. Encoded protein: CASSQRAGADTQYF.

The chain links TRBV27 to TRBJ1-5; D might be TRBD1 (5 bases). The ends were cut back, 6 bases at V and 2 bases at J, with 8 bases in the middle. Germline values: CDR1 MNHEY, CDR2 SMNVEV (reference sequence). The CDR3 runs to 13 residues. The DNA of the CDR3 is TGTGCCAGCAGAGGGGCCGGCAATCAGCCCCAGCATTTT. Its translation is CASRGAGNQPQHF.

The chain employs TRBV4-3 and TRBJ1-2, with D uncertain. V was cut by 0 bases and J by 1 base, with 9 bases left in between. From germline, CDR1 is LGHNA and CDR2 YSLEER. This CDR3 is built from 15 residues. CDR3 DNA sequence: TGCGCCAGCAGCCAAGATGCCGGCAGTAACTATGGCTACACCTTC. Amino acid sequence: CASSQDAGSNYGYTF.

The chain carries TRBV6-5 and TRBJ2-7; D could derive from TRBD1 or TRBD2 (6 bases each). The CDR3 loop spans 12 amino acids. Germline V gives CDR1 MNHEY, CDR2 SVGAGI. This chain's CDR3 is CTAGHPTYEQYF. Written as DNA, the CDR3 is TGTACCGCGGGACACCCCACCTACGAGCAGTACTTC.